Listed below are T cell receptor beta chains from one sample, sequenced in a study of control samples from healthy donors and cancer patients. Here immunoSEQ multiplex PCR was the method, and the copy in TCRdb shows in-frame clones only, minus some. The repertoire holds around 12,000 clones, with approximately 93% as singletons. The source material was PBMCs. The receptors shown here come from a man older than 75 with lung cancer. The CDR3 runs from the conserved cysteine through the conserved F or W. A D gene is named only where the DNA matches it firmly. Size is stated for part of the rows, as once, few or many counts, or as a class when the clone is expanded.

V gene	J gene	D gene	clone size	CDR3 DNA	CDR3 protein
TRBV6-5	TRBJ1-4	.	.	TGTGCCAGCAGTTACACCCAAGGGGCCCATAATGAAAAACTGTTTTTT	CASSYTQGAHNEKLFF
TRBV6-5	TRBJ1-1	.	.	TGTGCCACCGGGGAAAGGGCCGACACTGAAGCTTTCTTT	CATGERADTEAFF
TRBV29-1	TRBJ1-2	.	.	TGCAGCGTGGGGGGAACCTATGGCTACACCTTC	CSVGGTYGYTF
TRBV19	TRBJ1-5	TRBD1	.	TGTGCCAGTAGGAAGGACAGGGTGGGTCAGCCCCAGCATTTT	CASRKDRVGQPQHF
TRBV7-6	TRBJ1-5	.	.	TGTGCCAGCAGCTTAGCGGGTGATCAGCCCCAGCATTTT	CASSLAGDQPQHF
TRBV15	TRBJ2-7	.	.	TGTGCCACCAGCAGCGGCAGGGCCAGCTACGAGCAGTACTTC	CATSSGRASYEQYF
TRBV19	TRBJ1-3	.	once	TGTGCCAGTTCTAAAACGTCCTCTCCGGGAAACACCATATATTTT	CASSKTSSPGNTIYF
TRBV5-1	TRBJ2-3	TRBD2	.	TGCGCCAGCAAGGCTAGCGGTAGCACAGATACGCAGTATTTT	CASKASGSTDTQYF
TRBV28	TRBJ2-2	.	.	TGTGCCGTTGGGGGGGGCATATGGGACACCGGGGAGCTGTTTTTT	CAVGGGIWDTGELFF
TRBV11-2	TRBJ1-1	.	.	TGTGCCAGCAGCTTAGTATCCAGTCCGAACACTGAAGCTTTCTTT	CASSLVSSPNTEAFF
TRBV24-1	TRBJ2-2	TRBD1	.	TGTGCCACCAGTGATTGGACAGGGGCGAGTACCGGGGAGCTGTTTTTT	CATSDWTGASTGELFF
TRBV7-9	TRBJ2-1	TRBD1	.	TGTGCCAGCACCTTATTCGGACAGGACGGGGAGCAGTTCTTC	CASTLFGQDGEQFF
TRBV13	TRBJ2-4	TRBD1	.	TGTGCCAGCAGCCAGGACAGGGGGCGGGGAAACATTCAGTACTTC	CASSQDRGRGNIQYF
TRBV7-2	TRBJ1-1	.	.	TGTGCCAGCAGCTTAAGGTCGGGCAGGGGAATAAACACTGAAGCTTTCTTT	CASSLRSGRGINTEAFF
TRBV21-1	TRBJ1-2	.	.	TGTGCCAGCAGCAAATTCAAGGATGGCTACACCTTC	CASSKFKDGYTF
TRBV15	TRBJ2-5	.	.	TGTGCCACCAGCAGAGAAGGGGCCGGCCAAGAGACCCAGTACTTC	CATSREGAGQETQYF
TRBV2	TRBJ1-3	TRBD1	.	TGTGCCAGCAGTGGGACAGGGCCCCAGACCATATATTTT	CASSGTGPQTIYF
TRBV10-2	TRBJ1-1	.	.	TGCGCCAGCAGTGTGGTCGGGAACACTGAAGCTTTCTTT	CASSVVGNTEAFF
TRBV5-1	TRBJ2-2	TRBD2	.	TGCGCCAGCAGCCTGAGCGGGGCGAACACCGGGGAGCTGTTTTTT	CASSLSGANTGELFF
TRBV19	TRBJ1-3	.	.	TGTGCCAGTAGTATCCCAGGGATTGGAAACACCATATATTTT	CASSIPGIGNTIYF
TRBV14	TRBJ2-1	TRBD1	.	TGTGCCAGCAGCCAAGCGGAATGGACAGGGGTGAGGAATGAGCAGTTCTTC	CASSQAEWTGVRNEQFF
TRBV11-3	TRBJ2-5	.	.	TGTGCCAGCAGCTTAGGGGAGGCGGGTGAGACCCAGTACTTC	CASSLGEAGETQYF
TRBV6-5	TRBJ2-3	.	.	TGTGCCAGCAGTTACCGGTCCCTGACAGATACGCAGTATTTT	CASSYRSLTDTQYF
TRBV19	TRBJ2-1	.	.	TGTGCCAGTAGTATTAGGGGTTATGAGCAGTTCTTC	CASSIRGYEQFF
TRBV5-1	TRBJ1-1	.	.	TGCGCCAGCAGCCAATTACAGGGAAGTGGCACTGAAGCTTTCTTT	CASSQLQGSGTEAFF
TRBV24-1	TRBJ2-5	TRBD1	.	TGTGCCACCAGCGACAGGGGTCAAGAGACCCAGTACTTC	CATSDRGQETQYF
TRBV16	TRBJ2-1	TRBD2	once	TGTGCCAGCAGCCAAGTTAGAGCGGGGGGCCTCAATGAGCAGTTCTTC	CASSQVRAGGLNEQFF
TRBV7-6	TRBJ2-1	TRBD1	.	TGTGCCAGCAGCTTAAGGAGTACAGGGGGCGAAGGCAATGAGCAGTTCTTC	CASSLRSTGGEGNEQFF
TRBV6-6	TRBJ1-6	.	once	TGTGCCAGCAGTCTCCAACTTAAGCCCTCCTATAATTCACCCCTCCACTTT	CASSLQLKPSYNSPLHF
TRBV5-6	TRBJ1-2	.	once	TGTGCCAGCAAACACAACCCGGGGCAGGGTAAAGGCTACACCTTC	CASKHNPGQGKGYTF
TRBV7-2	TRBJ1-6	.	.	TGTGCCAGCAGCCCTCGACACCCGAGCTCCTATAATTCACCCCTCCACTTT	CASSPRHPSSYNSPLHF
TRBV19	TRBJ1-2	.	.	TGTGCCAGTAGACCGGGACGGCTTAACTATGGCTACACCTTC	CASRPGRLNYGYTF
TRBV6-6	TRBJ2-5	.	.	TGTGCCAGCAGTTCGAGGGAGACCCAGTACTTC	CASSSRETQYF
TRBV11-3	TRBJ2-5	.	.	TGTGCCAGCAGCTCGGGGGTCGGGGAGACCCAGTACTTC	CASSSGVGETQYF
TRBV3-1/TRBV3-2	TRBJ1-1	.	.	TGTGCCAGCAGCCAAGATAGTAGGGCGGAGAAAGCTTTCTTT	CASSQDSRAEKAFF
TRBV9	TRBJ2-2	TRBD1	.	TGTGCCAGCAGCGATCGACAGGGGGCCGCGAACACCGGGGAGCTGTTTTTT	CASSDRQGAANTGELFF
TRBV6-5	TRBJ1-2	.	.	TGTGCCAGCAGTTACTCGGGTGGAGCAGGCTATGGCTACACCTTC	CASSYSGGAGYGYTF
TRBV7-2	TRBJ1-2	.	.	TGTGCCAGCAGCTTGAGAGGCCCGAACCTCGACTATGGCTACACCTTC	CASSLRGPNLDYGYTF
TRBV19	TRBJ2-7	.	once	TGTGCCAGTAGTAGACGGGACCCACCCTACGAGCAGTACTTC	CASSRRDPPYEQYF
TRBV7-2	TRBJ2-3	.	.	TGTGCCAGCAGCTCCCATTCTGCGCAGGGTTTGTATTTT	CASSSHSAQGLYF
TRBV7-2	TRBJ2-3	.	once	TGTGCCAGCAGCCCGGAGTGGGTGGATACGCAGTATTTT	CASSPEWVDTQYF
TRBV11-2	TRBJ1-1	.	.	TGTGCCAGCAGTCGGAAAGGGACACTCGAAGCTTTCTTT	CASSRKGTLEAFF
TRBV7-7	TRBJ1-3	.	.	TGTGCCAGCAGTGAGGGAGACAGCTCTGGAAACACCATATATTTT	CASSEGDSSGNTIYF
TRBV7-6	TRBJ1-4	.	.	TGTGCCAGCAGCTTAGGGGGGGCGGCTGATGAAAAACTGTTTTTT	CASSLGGAADEKLFF
TRBV29-1	TRBJ2-3	.	.	TGCAGCCATTCGTGGGCAGGCACAGATACGCAGTATTTT	CSHSWAGTDTQYF
TRBV28	TRBJ2-1	TRBD1	.	TGTGCCAGCAGTGTGGACAGGGACGAGCAGTTCTTC	CASSVDRDEQFF
TRBV6-5	TRBJ1-2	.	.	TGTGCCAGCAGCTCCGGACTCTATGGCTACACCTTC	CASSSGLYGYTF